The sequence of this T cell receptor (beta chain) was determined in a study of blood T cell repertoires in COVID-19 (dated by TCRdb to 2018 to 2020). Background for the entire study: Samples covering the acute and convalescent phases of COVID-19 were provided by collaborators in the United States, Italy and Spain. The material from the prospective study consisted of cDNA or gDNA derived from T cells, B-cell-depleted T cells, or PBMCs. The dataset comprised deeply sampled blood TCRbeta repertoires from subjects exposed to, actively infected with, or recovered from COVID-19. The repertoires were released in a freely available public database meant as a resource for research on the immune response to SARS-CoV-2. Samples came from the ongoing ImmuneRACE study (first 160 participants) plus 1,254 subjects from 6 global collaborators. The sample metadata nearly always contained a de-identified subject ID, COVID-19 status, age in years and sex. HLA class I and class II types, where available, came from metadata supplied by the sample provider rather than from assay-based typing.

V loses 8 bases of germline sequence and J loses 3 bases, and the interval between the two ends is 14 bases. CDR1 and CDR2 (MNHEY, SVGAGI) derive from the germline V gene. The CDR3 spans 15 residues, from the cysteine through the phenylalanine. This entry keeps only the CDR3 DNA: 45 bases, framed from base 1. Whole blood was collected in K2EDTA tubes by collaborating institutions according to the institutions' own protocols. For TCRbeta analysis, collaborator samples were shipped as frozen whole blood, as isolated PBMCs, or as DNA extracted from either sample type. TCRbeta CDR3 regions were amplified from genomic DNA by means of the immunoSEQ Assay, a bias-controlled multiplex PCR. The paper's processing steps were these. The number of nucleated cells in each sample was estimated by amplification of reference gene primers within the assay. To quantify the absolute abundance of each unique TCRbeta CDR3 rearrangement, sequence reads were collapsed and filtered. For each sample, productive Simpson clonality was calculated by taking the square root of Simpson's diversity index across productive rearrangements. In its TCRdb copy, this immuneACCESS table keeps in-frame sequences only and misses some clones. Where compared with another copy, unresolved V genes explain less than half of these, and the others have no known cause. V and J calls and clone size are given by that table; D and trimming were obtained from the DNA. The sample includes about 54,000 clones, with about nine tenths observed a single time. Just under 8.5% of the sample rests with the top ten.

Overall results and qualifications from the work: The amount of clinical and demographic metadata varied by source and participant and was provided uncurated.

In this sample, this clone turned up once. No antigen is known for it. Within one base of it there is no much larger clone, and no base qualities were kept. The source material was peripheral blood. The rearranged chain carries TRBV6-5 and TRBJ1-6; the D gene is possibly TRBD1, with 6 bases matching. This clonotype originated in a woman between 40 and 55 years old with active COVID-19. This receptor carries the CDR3 CASGEHRDYNSPLHF. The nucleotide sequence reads TGTGCCAGCGGGGAACACAGGGACTATAATTCACCCCTCCACTTT.